Sequencing of this TCR beta chain was carried out in a study of human T cells and chemical hapten exposure. The CDR3 length is 16 residues. From germline, CDR1 is SGHRS and CDR2 YFSETQ. V lost 0 bases to trimming and J lost 7 bases, with 19 bases between them. Sample time point: patch test 2, 6 weeks after DPC sensitization. Treatment meaning: therapeutic diphenylcyclopropenone sensitization with weekly scalp DPC. This clonotype was seen ten or more times. TCRdb recomputed calls from the RACE reads with MiXCR, one row per CDR3 protein. The repertoire holds some 89,000 distinct CDR3 sequences, with 10% as singletons.

The sequence was collected from a woman between 25 and 40 years old with alopecia areata. Some clones in this sample may be carry-over from other donors' samples. The chain is built from TRBV5-1 and TRBJ1-2, with D possibly matching TRBD1 (5 bases). The sequenced sample was whole blood, obtained in connection with sensitization to the hapten diphenylcyclopropenone (DPC). The CDR3 loop reads CASSLALSAADSGYTF. The CDR3 coding sequence is TGCGCCAGCAGCTTGGCCTTATCGGCCGCCGACAGTGGCTACACCTTC.